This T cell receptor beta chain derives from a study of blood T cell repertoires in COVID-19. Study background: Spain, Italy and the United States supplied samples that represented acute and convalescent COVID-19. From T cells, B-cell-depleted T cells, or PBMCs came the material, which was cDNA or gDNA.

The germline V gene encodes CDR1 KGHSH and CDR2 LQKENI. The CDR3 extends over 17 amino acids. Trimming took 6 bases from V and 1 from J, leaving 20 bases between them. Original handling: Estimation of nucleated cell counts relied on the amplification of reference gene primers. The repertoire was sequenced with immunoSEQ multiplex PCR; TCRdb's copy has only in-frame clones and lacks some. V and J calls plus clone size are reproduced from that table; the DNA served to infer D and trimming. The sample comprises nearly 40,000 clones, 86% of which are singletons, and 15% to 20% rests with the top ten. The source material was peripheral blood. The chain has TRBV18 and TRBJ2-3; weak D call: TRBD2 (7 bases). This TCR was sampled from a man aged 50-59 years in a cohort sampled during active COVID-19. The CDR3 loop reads CASSHSWGGRGTDTQYF. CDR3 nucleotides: TGTGCCAGCTCCCATTCCTGGGGGGGCCGGGGCACAGATACGCAGTATTTT.